The clone carrying this T cell receptor beta chain was counted once. This CDR3 has 19 residues. Everyone who took part was 18 to 89 years old, and they came from fewer than 25 US areas. Participant reports of clinical history set cohort assignment. The recovered donors of Cohort 3 showed two negative PCRs, clearance, or symptom resolution. The authors' processing: Nucleated cell number was recorded as an estimate derived from reference gene primer amplification. Libraries were prepared by immunoSEQ multiplex PCR; TCRdb keeps only in-frame clonotypes and omits some of them. The DNA was the basis for D and trimming; V, J and clone size are from that table. This table holds around 260,000 clones, about nine tenths found once. This entry comes from a study of blood T cell repertoires in COVID-19.

Sequencing was performed on PBMCs or T cells enriched from blood (not recorded which). The source of this sequence is a woman younger than 45 who had recovered from COVID-19. V usage is TRBV21-1 and J usage is TRBJ2-1; TRBD2, the table's D call, was not compared with the DNA. TRBV21-1 is given as a pseudogene. CDR3 region: CASSKVRLAGGPKYNEQFF. CDR3 bases: TGTGCCAGCAGCAAAGTTAGGCTAGCGGGAGGCCCTAAGTACAATGAGCAGTTCTTC.